This record concerns one T cell receptor (beta chain) sequence. This same CDR3 is encoded by further DNA sequences in the sample. These data come from a study of blood T cell repertoires in COVID-19. Patients at the Seattle site were enrolled during active infection and followed longitudinally. The CDR3 covers 15 residues. The trim removed 4 bases at V and 7 bases at J, leaving 9 bases unmatched. Germline CDR1 reads SGHDT; CDR2 reads YYEEEE. Under the authors' procedure: Estimates of nucleated cell counts were drawn from the amplification of reference gene primers. Libraries were prepared by immunoSEQ multiplex PCR; TCRdb keeps only in-frame clonotypes and omits some of them. V and J calls and clone size are given by that table; D and trimming were obtained from the DNA. This table holds under 400,000 clones, approximately 89% found once.

The receptor was derived from a woman aged 55-69 years with COVID-19, enrolled during active disease. The genes are TRBV5-6 and TRBJ1-5, with TRBD1 identical over 9 bases. The sequencing input was peripheral blood. The CDR3: CASSLGGTGNQPQHF. The CDR3 nucleotides read TGTGCCAGCAGCCTCGGGGGGACAGGGAACCAGCCCCAGCATTTT.